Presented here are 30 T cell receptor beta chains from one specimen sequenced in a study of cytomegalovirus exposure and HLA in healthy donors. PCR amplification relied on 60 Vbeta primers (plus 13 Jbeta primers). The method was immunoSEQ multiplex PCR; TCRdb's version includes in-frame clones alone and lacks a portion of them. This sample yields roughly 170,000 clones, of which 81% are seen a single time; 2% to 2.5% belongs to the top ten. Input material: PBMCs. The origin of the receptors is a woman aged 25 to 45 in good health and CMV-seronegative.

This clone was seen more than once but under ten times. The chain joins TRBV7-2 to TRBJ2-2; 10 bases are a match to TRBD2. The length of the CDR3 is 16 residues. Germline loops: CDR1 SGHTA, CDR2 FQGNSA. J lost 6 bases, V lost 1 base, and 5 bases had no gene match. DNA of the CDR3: TGTGCCAGCAGCTTAGTACTAGCGGGGATGGCCGGGGAGCTGTTTTTT. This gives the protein CASSLVLAGMAGELFF. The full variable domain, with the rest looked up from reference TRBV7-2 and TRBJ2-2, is GAGVSQSPSNKVTEKGKDVELRCDPISGHTALYWYRQSLGQGLEFLIYFQGNSAPDKSGLPSDRFSAERTGGSVSTLTIQRTQQEDSAVYLCASSLVLAGMAGELFFGEGSRLTVL.

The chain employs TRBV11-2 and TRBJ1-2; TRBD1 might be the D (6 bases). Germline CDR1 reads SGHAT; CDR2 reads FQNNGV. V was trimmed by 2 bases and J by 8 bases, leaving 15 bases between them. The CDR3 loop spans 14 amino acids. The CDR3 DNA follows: TGTGCCAGCAGCTTATCTCCAGGGGCGTCCGGCTACACCTTC. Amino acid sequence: CASSLSPGASGYTF.

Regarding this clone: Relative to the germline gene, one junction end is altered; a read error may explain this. CDR3 in amino acids: CSSSLVHGRGAGNTIYF. The CDR3 DNA is TGTTCCAGCAGCTTAGTCCACGGCAGGGGCGCGGGAAACACCATATATTTT. J is TRBJ1-3 and V is TRBV7-9; the D gene is possibly TRBD1 (6 bases). Germline loops: CDR1 SEHNR, CDR2 FQNEAQ (reference sequence). The CDR3 runs to 17 residues. The whole variable domain, remainder taken from reference TRBV7-9 and TRBJ1-3, is DTGVSQNPRHKITKRGQNVTFRCDPISEHNRLYWYRQTLGQGPEFLTYFQNEAQLEKSRLLSDRFSAERPKGSFSTLEIQRTEQGDSAMYLCSSSLVHGRGAGNTIYFGEGSWLTVV.

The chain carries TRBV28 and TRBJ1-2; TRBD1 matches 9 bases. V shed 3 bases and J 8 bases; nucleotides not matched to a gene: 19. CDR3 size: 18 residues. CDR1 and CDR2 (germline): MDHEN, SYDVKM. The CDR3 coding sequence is TGTGCCAGCAGTTTGGATTCTCCGAGGGGACAGGGCCGGCGGGGCTACACCTTC. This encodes CASSLDSPRGQGRRGYTF.

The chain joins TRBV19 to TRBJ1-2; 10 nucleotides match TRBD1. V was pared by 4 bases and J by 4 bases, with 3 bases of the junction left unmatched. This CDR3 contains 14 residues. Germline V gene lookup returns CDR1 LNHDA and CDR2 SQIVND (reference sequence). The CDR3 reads CASSTGQGSYGYTF. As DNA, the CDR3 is TGTGCCAGTAGTACGGGACAGGGGTCCTATGGCTACACCTTC.

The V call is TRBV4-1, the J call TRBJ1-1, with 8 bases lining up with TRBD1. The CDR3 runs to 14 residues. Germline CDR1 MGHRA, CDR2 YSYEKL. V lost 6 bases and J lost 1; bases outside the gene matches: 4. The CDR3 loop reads CASSETGANTEAFF. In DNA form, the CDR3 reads TGCGCCAGCAGTGAGACAGGGGCGAACACTGAAGCTTTCTTT.

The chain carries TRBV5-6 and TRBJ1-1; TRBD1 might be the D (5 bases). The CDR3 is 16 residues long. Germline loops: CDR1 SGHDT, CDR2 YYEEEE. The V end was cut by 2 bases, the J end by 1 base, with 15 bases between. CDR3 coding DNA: TGTGCCAGCAGCTTTTCAAGCGGGGCTGGGAACACTGAAGCTTTCTTT. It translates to CASSFSSGAGNTEAFF.

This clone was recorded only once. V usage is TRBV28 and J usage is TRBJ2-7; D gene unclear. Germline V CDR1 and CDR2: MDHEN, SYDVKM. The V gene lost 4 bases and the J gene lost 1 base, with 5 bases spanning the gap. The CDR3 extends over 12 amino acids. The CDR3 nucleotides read TGTGCCAGCAGTTCCTATTCCTACGAGCAGTACTTC. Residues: CASSSYSYEQYF.

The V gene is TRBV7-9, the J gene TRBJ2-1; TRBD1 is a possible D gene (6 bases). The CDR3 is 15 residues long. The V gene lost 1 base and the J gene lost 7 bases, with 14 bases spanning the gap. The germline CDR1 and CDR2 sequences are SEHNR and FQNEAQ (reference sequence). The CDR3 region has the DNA TGTGCCAGCAGCTTAGTAACAGGGCCAGAAAATGAGCAGTTCTTC. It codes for CASSLVTGPENEQFF. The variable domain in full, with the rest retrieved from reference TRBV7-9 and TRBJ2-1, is DTGVSQNPRHKITKRGQNVTFRCDPISEHNRLYWYRQTLGQGPEFLTYFQNEAQLEKSRLLSDRFSAERPKGSFSTLEIQRTEQGDSAMYLCASSLVTGPENEQFFGPGTRLTVL.

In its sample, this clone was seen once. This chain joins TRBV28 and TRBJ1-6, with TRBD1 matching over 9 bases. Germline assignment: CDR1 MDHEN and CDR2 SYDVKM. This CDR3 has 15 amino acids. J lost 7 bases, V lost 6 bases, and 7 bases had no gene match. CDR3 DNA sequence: TGTGCCAGCAGGACACCGGGACAGGGCAATTCACCCCTCCACTTT. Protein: CASRTPGQGNSPLHF.

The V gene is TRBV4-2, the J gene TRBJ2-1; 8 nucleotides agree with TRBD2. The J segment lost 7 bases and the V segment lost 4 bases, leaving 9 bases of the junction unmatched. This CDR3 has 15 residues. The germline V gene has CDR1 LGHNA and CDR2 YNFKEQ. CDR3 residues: CASSRLAQTLNEQFF. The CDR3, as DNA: TGTGCCAGCAGCCGACTAGCGCAGACCTTAAATGAGCAGTTCTTC.

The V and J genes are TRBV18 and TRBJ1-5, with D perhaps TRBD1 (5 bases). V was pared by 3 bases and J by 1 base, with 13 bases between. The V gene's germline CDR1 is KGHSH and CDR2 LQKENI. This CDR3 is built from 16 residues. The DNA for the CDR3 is TGTGCCAGCTCACCCGTACCCCAGGGAAGCAATCAGCCCCAGCATTTT. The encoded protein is CASSPVPQGSNQPQHF.

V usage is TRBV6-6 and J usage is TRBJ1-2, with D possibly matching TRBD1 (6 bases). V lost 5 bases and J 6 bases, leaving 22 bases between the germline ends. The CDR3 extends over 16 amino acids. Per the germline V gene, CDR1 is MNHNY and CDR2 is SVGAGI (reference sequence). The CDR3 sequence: CASSRDTRPGLDGYTF. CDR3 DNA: TGTGCCAGCAGTCGGGACACACGCCCCGGCCTTGATGGCTACACCTTC.

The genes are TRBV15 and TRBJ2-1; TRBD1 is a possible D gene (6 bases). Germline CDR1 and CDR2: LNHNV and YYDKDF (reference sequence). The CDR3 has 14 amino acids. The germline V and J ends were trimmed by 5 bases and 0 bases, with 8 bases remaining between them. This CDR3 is CATSRDNSYNEQFF. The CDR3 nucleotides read TGTGCCACCAGCCGGGACAACTCCTACAATGAGCAGTTCTTC.

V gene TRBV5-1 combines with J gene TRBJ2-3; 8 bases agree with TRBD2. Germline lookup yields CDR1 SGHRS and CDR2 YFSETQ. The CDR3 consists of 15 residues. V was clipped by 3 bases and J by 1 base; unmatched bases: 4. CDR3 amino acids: CASSSTTSGTDTQYF. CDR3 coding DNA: TGCGCCAGCAGCTCCACGACTAGCGGCACAGATACGCAGTATTTT.

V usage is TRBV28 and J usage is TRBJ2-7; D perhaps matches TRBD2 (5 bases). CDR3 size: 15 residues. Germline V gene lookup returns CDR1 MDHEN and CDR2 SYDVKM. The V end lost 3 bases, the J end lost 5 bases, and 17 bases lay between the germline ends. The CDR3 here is CASSLTNVYQHEQYF. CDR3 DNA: TGTGCCAGCAGTTTGACTAACGTTTATCAGCACGAGCAGTACTTC.

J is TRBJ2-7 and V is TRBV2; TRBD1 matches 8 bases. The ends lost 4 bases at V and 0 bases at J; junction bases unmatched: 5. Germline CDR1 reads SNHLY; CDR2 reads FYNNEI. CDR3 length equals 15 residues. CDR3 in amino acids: CASSGGQDISYEQYF. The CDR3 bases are TGTGCCAGCAGTGGGGGACAGGACATCTCCTACGAGCAGTACTTC.

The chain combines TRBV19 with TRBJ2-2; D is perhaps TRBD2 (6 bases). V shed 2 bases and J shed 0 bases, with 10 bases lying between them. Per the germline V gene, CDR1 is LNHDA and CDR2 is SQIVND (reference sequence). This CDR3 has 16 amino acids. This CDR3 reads CASSIMGDSNTGELFF. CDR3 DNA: TGTGCCAGTAGTATAATGGGGGACTCGAACACCGGGGAGCTGTTTTTT.

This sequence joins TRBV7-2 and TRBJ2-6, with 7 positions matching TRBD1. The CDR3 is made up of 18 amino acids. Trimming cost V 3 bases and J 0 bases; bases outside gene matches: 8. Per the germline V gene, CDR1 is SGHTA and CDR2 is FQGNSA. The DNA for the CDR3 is TGTGCCAGCAGCTTGTCCCCGGGACAGAGCTCTGGGGCCAACGTCCTGACTTTC. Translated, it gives CASSLSPGQSSGANVLTF.

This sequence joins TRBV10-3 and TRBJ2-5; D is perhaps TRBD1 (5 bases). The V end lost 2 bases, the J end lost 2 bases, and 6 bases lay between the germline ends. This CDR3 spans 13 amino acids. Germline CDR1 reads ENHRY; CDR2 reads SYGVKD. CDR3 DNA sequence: TGTGCCATCAGTGAGAGGACACAAGAGACCCAGTACTTC. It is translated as CAISERTQETQYF.

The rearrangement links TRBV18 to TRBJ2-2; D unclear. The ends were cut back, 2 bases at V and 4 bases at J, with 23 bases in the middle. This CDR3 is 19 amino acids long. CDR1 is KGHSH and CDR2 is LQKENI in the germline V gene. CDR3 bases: TGTGCCAGCTCACCATTCGATACGGCCACTCCGAGACTCACCGGGGAGCTGTTTTTT. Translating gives CASSPFDTATPRLTGELFF.

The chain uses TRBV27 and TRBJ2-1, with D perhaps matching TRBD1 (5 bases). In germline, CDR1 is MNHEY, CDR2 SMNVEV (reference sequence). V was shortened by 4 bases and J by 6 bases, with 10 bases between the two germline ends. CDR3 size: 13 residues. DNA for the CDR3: TGTGCCAGCAGTTACATAGGGGTCAATGAGCAGTTCTTC. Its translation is CASSYIGVNEQFF.

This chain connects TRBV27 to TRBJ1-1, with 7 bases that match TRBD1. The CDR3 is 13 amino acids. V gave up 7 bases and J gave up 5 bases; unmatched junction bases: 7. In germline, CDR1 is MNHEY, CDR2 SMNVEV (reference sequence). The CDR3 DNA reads TGTGCCAGCACCCAGACAGGGATGACTGAAGCTTTCTTT. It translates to CASTQTGMTEAFF.

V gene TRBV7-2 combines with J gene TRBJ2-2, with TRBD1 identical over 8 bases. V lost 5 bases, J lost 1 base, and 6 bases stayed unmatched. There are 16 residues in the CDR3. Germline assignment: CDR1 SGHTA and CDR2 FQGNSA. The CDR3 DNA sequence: TGTGCCAGCAGCCATAGGGACAGGATGAACACCGGGGAGCTGTTTTTT. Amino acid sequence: CASSHRDRMNTGELFF.

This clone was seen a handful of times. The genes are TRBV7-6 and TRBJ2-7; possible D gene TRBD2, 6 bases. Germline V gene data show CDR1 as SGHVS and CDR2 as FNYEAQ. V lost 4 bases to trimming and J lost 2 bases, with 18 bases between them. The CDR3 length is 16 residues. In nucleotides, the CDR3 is TGTGCCAGCAGCTCCGGGACTGACAAAACCCCCTACGAGCAGTACTTC. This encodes CASSSGTDKTPYEQYF.

In DNA, the CDR3 is TGTGCCTGGAGTCCCACGGGACTAAGGTTTACGCAGTATTTT. This encodes CAWSPTGLRFTQYF. V usage is TRBV30 and J usage is TRBJ2-3, with 7 bases lining up with TRBD2. The V gene end was trimmed by 2 bases and the J gene end by 8 bases; junction bases not matched to a gene: 10. The CDR3 is 14 amino acids. Germline V CDR1 and CDR2: GTSNPN, SVGIG (reference sequence). Full variable domain (missing parts from reference TRBV30 and TRBJ2-3): SQTIHQWPATLVQPVGSPLSLECTVEGTSNPNLYWYRQAAGRGLQLLFYSVGIGQISSEVPQNLSASRPQDRQFILSSKKLLLSDSGFYLCAWSPTGLRFTQYFGPGTRLTVL.

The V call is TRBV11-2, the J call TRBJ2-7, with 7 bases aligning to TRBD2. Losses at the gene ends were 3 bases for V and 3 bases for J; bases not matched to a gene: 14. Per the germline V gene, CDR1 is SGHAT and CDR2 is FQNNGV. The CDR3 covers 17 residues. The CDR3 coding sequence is TGTGCCAGCAGCTTCCAAACCTCTAGCGGCCTAATCTACGAGCAGTACTTC. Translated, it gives CASSFQTSSGLIYEQYF.

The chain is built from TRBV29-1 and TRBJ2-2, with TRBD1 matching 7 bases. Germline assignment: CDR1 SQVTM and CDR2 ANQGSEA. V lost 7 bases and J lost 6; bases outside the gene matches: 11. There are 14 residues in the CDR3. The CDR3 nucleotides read TGCAGCGCCCCAACAGGGGTCGGGCCCGGGGAGCTGTTTTTT. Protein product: CSAPTGVGPGELFF.

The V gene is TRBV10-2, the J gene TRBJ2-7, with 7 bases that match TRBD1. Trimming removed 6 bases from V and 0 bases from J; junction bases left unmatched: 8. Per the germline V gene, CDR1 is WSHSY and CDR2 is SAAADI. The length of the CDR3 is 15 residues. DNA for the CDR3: TGCGCCAGCAGGAGGGACAGCCTGATCTCCTACGAGCAGTACTTC. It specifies CASRRDSLISYEQYF.

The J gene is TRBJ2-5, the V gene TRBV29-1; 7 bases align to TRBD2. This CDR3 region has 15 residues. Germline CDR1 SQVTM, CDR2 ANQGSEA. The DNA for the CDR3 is TGCAGGGGGGGGGATCTTGGGGGGGGCCAAGAGACCCAGTACTTC. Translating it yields CRGGDLGGGQETQYF. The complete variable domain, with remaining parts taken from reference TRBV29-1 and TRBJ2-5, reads SAVISQKPSRDICQRGTSLTIQCQVDSQVTMMFWYRQQPGQSLTLIATANQGSEATYESGFVIDKFPISRPNLTFSTLTVSNMSPEDSSIYLCRGGDLGGGQETQYFGPGTRLLVL.